Reported below is one T cell receptor (beta chain). Its target is not known. This entry is derived from a study of cytomegalovirus exposure and HLA in healthy donors. Study-level points and caveats: Within the approximately 110 validation repertoires, first-cohort TCR clusters tended to co-occur, according to a later analysis. The study recorded 150 to 200 TCR beta chains that were cytomegalovirus-associated.

Using immunoSEQ multiplex PCR, the repertoire was profiled, and TCRdb retains in-frame clones only, with some absent. The sample contains 250,000 to 400,000 clones, about nine tenths of which appear only once. The donors were in the approximately 120-subject validation cohort; that cohort was separate from the approximately 700-subject first cohort. The specimen sequenced was PBMCs. The TCR was taken from a young woman in good health and CMV-seropositive.

The DNA of the CDR3 is TGTGCCAGCAGGACAGACTATGGCTACACCTTC. Translating gives CASRTDYGYTF. The V and J genes are TRBV2 and TRBJ1-2; D possibly corresponds to TRBD1 (5 bases). CDR1 is SNHLY and CDR2 is FYNNEI in the germline V gene. Trimming removed 6 bases at V and 3 bases at J, with 5 bases between. The CDR3 is 11 residues long. The full variable domain, with the rest looked up from reference TRBV2 and TRBJ1-2, is EPEVTQTPSHQVTQMGQEVILRCVPISNHLYFYWYRQILGQKVEFLVSFYNNEISEKSEIFDDQFSVERPDGSNFTLKIRSTKLEDSAMYFCASRTDYGYTFGSGTRLTVV.